This T cell receptor beta chain was sequenced during a study of T cell repertoires in cytomegalovirus infection. Germline V gene lookup returns CDR1 SGHRS and CDR2 YFSETQ. The CDR3 sequence is 16 residues long. The germline V and J ends were trimmed by 0 bases and 0 bases, with 10 bases remaining between them. With respect to this clonotype: Its target is unknown.

TCRdb recomputed calls from the reads with MiXCR, one row per CDR3 protein. The profile shows 650,000 to 900,000 distinct CDR3 sequences, around a third of them singletons. Source: cultured CD8+ T cells from PBMCs, taken from culture after CMV antigen stimulation. The chain carries TRBV5-1 and TRBJ2-4, with D possibly TRBD1 on 6 matching bases. The clonotype originates from a human donor in good health (CMV status not recorded). Some clones in this sample may be carry-over from other donors' samples. For the CDR3, the DNA is TGCGCCAGCAGCTTGGAGGGGGTTATAGCCAAAAACATTCAGTACTTC. This sequence encodes CASSLEGVIAKNIQYF.